This TCR beta chain was documented in a study of blood T cell repertoires in COVID-19. Across the whole study: Acute and convalescent COVID-19 specimens originated in the United States, Italy and Spain. Sample material is recorded as cDNA or gDNA derived from T cells, B-cell-depleted T cells, or PBMCs.

The CDR3 has 14 amino acids. CDR1 and CDR2 from the germline V gene are WNHNN and SYGVQD (reference sequence). V shed 9 bases and J shed 3 bases, with 15 bases lying between them. Methods used by the authors: Scientists estimated how many nucleated cells there were by amplifying reference gene primers. TCRdb's copy holds only in-frame clones and misses some; the assay was immunoSEQ multiplex PCR. The V and J calls and the clone size are those of that table, but D and trimming were determined from the DNA. The sample lists more than 200,000 clones; approximately 81% were seen once. The sample holds many counts of this clone.

Material: peripheral blood. The chain is built from TRBV10-1 and TRBJ1-5, with D possibly matching TRBD1 (5 bases). This receptor was obtained from a woman older than 75 with acute or convalescent COVID-19. CDR3 amino acids: CASQDKVDNQPQHF. CDR3 DNA sequence: TGCGCCAGTCAGGACAAGGTGGACAATCAGCCCCAGCATTTT.